The present T cell receptor beta chain was sequenced within a study of control samples from healthy donors and cancer patients. This CDR3 has 13 residues. V was pared by 7 bases and J by 9 bases, with 6 bases of the junction left unmatched. CDR1 and CDR2 (germline): MNHEY, SVGAGI. Assay used: immunoSEQ multiplex PCR; TCRdb lists only in-frame clones, some missing. The profile shows roughly 100,000 clones, roughly 90% of them singletons. The chain carries TRBV6-5 and TRBJ2-1, with 10 bases lining up with TRBD2. The TCR originated in a human donor in good health. The donor label of this sample is uncertain. What was sequenced was blood. CDR3 coding DNA: TGTGCCAGCAACGAGCGGGGGGGCTCTGAGCAGTTCTTC. Amino acids: CASNERGGSEQFF.